Listed below are T cell receptor beta chains from one sample, sequenced in a study of blood T cells in healthy people across ages. TCRdb processed the 5' RACE reads anew with MiXCR; each CDR3 protein has one entry. In the table there are over 1,300,000 distinct CDR3 sequences, approximately 59% of which are singletons. The sample comprised blood. These receptors were collected from a man younger than 35 in good health. CDR3s include the opening cysteine and the closing phenylalanine or tryptophan. Fields, in order: clone size, V gene, J gene, D gene, CDR3 protein, CDR3 DNA. D genes are given only for firm matches. Clone size is not always given. Where it is, it says once, few, many or a class for expanded clones.

>.|TRBV25-1|TRBJ2-7|.
CASSTLAEFHEQYF
TGTGCCAGCAGTACCTTAGCAGAGTTCCACGAGCAGTACTTC
>few|TRBV20-1|TRBJ2-7|.
CSARDPEGVSYEQYF
TGCAGTGCTAGAGACCCTGAGGGGGTTTCCTACGAGCAGTACTTC
>.|TRBV12-3/TRBV12-4|TRBJ2-3|TRBD2
CASSYTSGYTDTQYF
TGTGCCAGCAGTTACACTAGCGGGTACACAGATACGCAGTATTTT
>.|TRBV27|TRBJ2-7|TRBD2
CASSLLSGGGISYEQYF
TGTGCCAGCAGTTTACTTAGCGGGGGGGGAATTTCCTACGAGCAGTACTTC
>.|TRBV27|TRBJ1-4|.
CASSLQGRNEKLFF
TGTGCCAGCAGTTTACAGGGAAGAAATGAAAAACTGTTTTTT
>.|TRBV7-2|TRBJ2-3|.
CASSWGLGGTDTQYF
TGTGCCAGCAGCTGGGGCCTAGGGGGGACAGATACGCAGTATTTT
>few|TRBV11-2|TRBJ2-3|.
CASSQGSGASTDTQYF
TGTGCCAGCAGCCAGGGGTCTGGGGCTAGCACAGATACGCAGTATTTT
>.|TRBV12-3/TRBV12-4|TRBJ1-1|TRBD1
CASSITGGMNTEAFF
TGTGCCAGCAGTATAACAGGGGGGATGAACACTGAAGCTTTCTTT
>.|TRBV19|TRBJ2-1|TRBD1
CASSRSGTGNEQFF
TGTGCCAGTAGTCGATCCGGGACAGGGAATGAGCAGTTCTTC
>.|TRBV20-1|TRBJ1-5|.
CSASVGGPNRNNQPQHF
TGCAGTGCTAGTGTCGGTGGCCCCAATAGAAACAATCAGCCCCAGCATTTT
>.|TRBV5-1|TRBJ2-7|TRBD1
CASRSQGVGILYEQYF
TGCGCCAGCAGATCACAGGGGGTGGGAATCCTCTACGAGCAGTACTTC
>.|TRBV4-1|TRBJ2-1|.
CASSQGQTSQFF
TGCGCCAGCAGCCAAGGACAGACGAGCCAGTTCTTC
>.|TRBV28|TRBJ2-1|.
CASNPHRAYNEQFF
TGTGCCAGCAATCCCCACCGGGCCTACAATGAGCAGTTCTTC
>.|TRBV6-2/TRBV6-3|TRBJ1-6|.
CASDPDSSSPLHF
TGTGCCAGCGACCCGGACAGTTCCTCACCCCTCCACTTT
>few|TRBV5-1|TRBJ1-2|.
CASTGTAYGYTF
TGCGCCAGTACCGGGACGGCTTATGGCTACACCTTC
>.|TRBV27|TRBJ2-5|.
CASSSQGFGQETQYF
TGTGCCAGCAGTTCCCAGGGGTTTGGACAAGAGACCCAGTACTTC
>.|TRBV6-5|TRBJ2-7|.
CASSYTVTDRRYEQYF
TGTGCCAGCAGTTACACAGTAACGGACCGACGGTACGAGCAGTACTTC
>.|TRBV9|TRBJ2-1|.
CASSVAGPTYNEQFF
TGTGCCAGCAGCGTAGCGGGACCCACCTACAATGAGCAGTTCTTC
>.|TRBV4-2|TRBJ1-1|.
CASSQDEALNTEAFF
TGTGCCAGCAGCCAAGATGAGGCCCTGAACACTGAAGCTTTCTTT
>.|TRBV6-2/TRBV6-3|TRBJ1-1|TRBD1
CASSRSGTEEAFF
TGTGCCAGCAGTCGCTCGGGGACAGAAGAAGCTTTCTTT
>.|TRBV6-1|TRBJ1-2|.
CASTTGHGYYGYTF
TGTGCCAGCACGACGGGACACGGATACTATGGCTACACCTTC
>few|TRBV7-2|TRBJ1-1|.
CASRFGWTEAFF
TGTGCCAGCAGGTTTGGATGGACTGAAGCTTTCTTT
>.|TRBV5-1|TRBJ2-7|TRBD1
CASSLGDRHNEQYF
TGCGCCAGCAGCTTGGGGGACAGACACAATGAGCAGTACTTC
>few|TRBV12-3/TRBV12-4|TRBJ2-3|.
CASIQGGSYTDTQYF
TGTGCCAGCATCCAAGGGGGTTCCTACACAGATACGCAGTATTTT
>.|TRBV7-8|TRBJ1-5|.
CASSLRWDQPQHF
TGTGCCAGCAGCCTACGGTGGGATCAGCCCCAGCATTTT
>.|TRBV7-9|TRBJ2-1|.
CASSLGVSEGGSYNEQFF
TGTGCCAGCAGCTTAGGTGTTAGCGAAGGGGGATCCTACAATGAGCAGTTCTTC
>.|TRBV7-2|TRBJ2-3|TRBD2
CASSLSLGTSPGPDTQYF
TGTGCCAGCAGCTTAAGTCTAGGGACTAGCCCCGGGCCGGATACGCAGTATTTT
>.|TRBV4-2|TRBJ2-2|.
CASSQEISGELFF
TGTGCCAGCAGCCAAGAGATTTCCGGGGAGCTGTTTTTT
>.|TRBV27|TRBJ1-2|.
CASSLLLAGGAGYTF
TGTGCCAGCAGTTTGTTATTGGCGGGGGGGGCTGGCTACACCTTC
>once|TRBV3-1|TRBJ2-7|.
CASSQDAPRTGHEQYF
TGTGCCAGCAGCCAAGATGCCCCACGAACGGGGCACGAGCAGTACTTC
>.|TRBV6-2/TRBV6-3|TRBJ2-5|.
CASSPGLPKAETQYF
TGTGCCAGCAGCCCGGGACTCCCAAAGGCAGAGACCCAGTACTTC
>few|TRBV29-1|TRBJ2-5|.
CSVDGHLNSYQQETQYF
TGCAGCGTTGACGGACACCTGAATTCATACCAACAAGAGACCCAGTACTTC
>.|TRBV11-2|TRBJ2-7|TRBD1
CAGSPQRTGGLGEQYF
TGTGCCGGCAGCCCCCAAAGGACAGGGGGCTTAGGCGAGCAGTACTTC
>.|TRBV6-1|TRBJ2-7|.
CASRVRDTGPPYEQYF
TGTGCCAGCAGAGTCCGGGACACCGGGCCTCCCTACGAGCAGTACTTC
>.|TRBV11-1|TRBJ2-1|.
CASSFEGIPYKEQFF
TGTGCCAGCAGCTTTGAAGGGATACCCTACAAGGAGCAGTTCTTC
>few|TRBV29-1|TRBJ2-3|TRBD1
CSARTGTGVNTQYF
TGCAGCGCCCGAACCGGGACAGGGGTCAATACGCAGTATTTT
>.|TRBV4-2|TRBJ2-5|TRBD2
CASSHNLAGQETQYF
TGTGCCAGCAGCCACAATCTAGCGGGACAAGAGACCCAGTACTTC
>.|TRBV24-1|TRBJ1-1|.
CATSDFRGAMNTEAFF
TGTGCCACCAGTGATTTTAGGGGGGCCATGAACACTGAAGCTTTCTTT
>.|TRBV29-1|TRBJ2-1|.
CSVERQKIYNEQFF
TGCAGCGTTGAAAGGCAGAAAATCTACAATGAGCAGTTCTTC
>.|TRBV11-2|TRBJ2-1|.
CASSLDIGASSYNEQFF
TGTGCCAGCAGCTTAGATATAGGGGCTAGCTCCTACAATGAGCAGTTCTTC
>.|TRBV20-1|TRBJ2-7|.
CSARGVESEYYEQYF
TGCAGTGCTAGAGGGGTGGAATCGGAATACTACGAGCAGTACTTC
>.|TRBV7-9|TRBJ2-5|.
CASSKEGIQTQYF
TGTGCCAGCAGCAAGGAGGGCATCCAGACCCAGTACTTC
>.|TRBV20-1|TRBJ1-2|.
CSARTEIYGYTF
TGCAGTGCTAGGACCGAGATCTATGGCTACACCTTC
>.|TRBV9|TRBJ2-3|TRBD2
CASSVGRTSAPDTQYF
TGTGCCAGCAGCGTAGGGAGGACTAGCGCCCCAGATACGCAGTATTTT
>.|TRBV5-1|TRBJ2-1|TRBD2
CASSLIAGSSYNEQFF
TGCGCCAGCAGCTTAATAGCGGGGAGCTCCTACAATGAGCAGTTCTTC
>few|TRBV3-1|TRBJ2-7|TRBD2
CASSLSTGTSGSTEQYF
TGTGCCAGCAGCCTTTCAACCGGGACTAGCGGGAGTACCGAGCAGTACTTC
>.|TRBV20-1|TRBJ2-7|TRBD1
CSARRDRVYEQYF
TGCAGTGCTAGACGGGACAGGGTCTACGAGCAGTACTTC
>once|TRBV5-1|TRBJ1-1|TRBD1
CASSQFPGQGLNTEAFF
TGCGCCAGCAGCCAATTCCCGGGACAGGGACTGAACACTGAAGCTTTCTTT
>few|TRBV6-5|TRBJ2-7|TRBD2
CASSSPGTSVYEQYF
TGTGCCAGCAGTTCCCCCGGGACTAGCGTTTACGAGCAGTACTTC
>few|TRBV3-1|TRBJ2-3|TRBD2
CASSQGTSGGTTDTQYF
TGTGCCAGCAGCCAAGGGACTAGCGGGGGCACCACAGATACGCAGTATTTT
>.|TRBV12-3/TRBV12-4|TRBJ1-5|.
CASSLGKNQPQHF
TGTGCCAGCAGTTTAGGAAAAAATCAGCCCCAGCATTTT
>.|TRBV20-1|TRBJ2-7|.
CSVSALSRAAYEQYF
TGCAGTGTCTCAGCCCTGAGCCGGGCGGCCTACGAGCAGTACTTC
>few|TRBV29-1|TRBJ2-3|.
CSLTSPGGDTQYF
TGCAGCCTAACTAGCCCCGGAGGAGATACGCAGTATTTT
>few|TRBV12-3/TRBV12-4|TRBJ2-5|.
CASTGGPLQETQYF
TGTGCCAGCACCGGGGGCCCCCTCCAAGAGACCCAGTACTTC
>.|TRBV7-2|TRBJ2-7|.
CASSLGEFAYEQYF
TGTGCCAGCAGCTTAGGGGAGTTCGCCTACGAGCAGTACTTC